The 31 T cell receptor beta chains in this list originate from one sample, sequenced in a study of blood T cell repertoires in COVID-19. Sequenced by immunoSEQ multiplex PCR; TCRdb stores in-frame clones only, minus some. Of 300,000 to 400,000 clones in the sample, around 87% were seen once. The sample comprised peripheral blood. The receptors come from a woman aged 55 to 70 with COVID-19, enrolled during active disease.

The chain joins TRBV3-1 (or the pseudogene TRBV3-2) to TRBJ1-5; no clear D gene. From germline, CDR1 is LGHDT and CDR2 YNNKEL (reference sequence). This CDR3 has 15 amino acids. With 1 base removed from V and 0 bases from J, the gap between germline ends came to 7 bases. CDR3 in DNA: TGTGCCAGCAGCCAAGCCCGGGGTAGCAATCAGCCCCAGCATTTT. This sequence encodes CASSQARGSNQPQHF.

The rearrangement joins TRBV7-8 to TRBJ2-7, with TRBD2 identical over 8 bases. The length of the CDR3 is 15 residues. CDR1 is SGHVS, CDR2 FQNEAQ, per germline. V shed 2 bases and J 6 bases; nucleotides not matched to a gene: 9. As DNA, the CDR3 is TGTGCCAGCAGCTTACCCCCCGGGGGGGGAGGCGAGCAGTACTTC. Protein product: CASSLPPGGGGEQYF. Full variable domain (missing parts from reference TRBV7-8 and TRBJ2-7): GAGVSQSPRYKVAKRGQDVALRCDPISGHVSLFWYQQALGQGPEFLTYFQNEAQLDKSGLPSDRFFAERPEGSVSTLKIQRTQQEDSAVYLCASSLPPGGGGEQYFGPGTRLTVT.

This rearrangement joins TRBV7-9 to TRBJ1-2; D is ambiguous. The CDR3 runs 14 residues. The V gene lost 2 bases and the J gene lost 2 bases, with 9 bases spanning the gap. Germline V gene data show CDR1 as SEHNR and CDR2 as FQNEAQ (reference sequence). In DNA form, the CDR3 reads TGTGCCAGCAGCTTATATGAGGAAAACTATGGCTACACCTTC. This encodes CASSLYEENYGYTF. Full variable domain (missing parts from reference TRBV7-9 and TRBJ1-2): DTGVSQNPRHKITKRGQNVTFRCDPISEHNRLYWYRQTLGQGPEFLTYFQNEAQLEKSRLLSDRFSAERPKGSFSTLEIQRTEQGDSAMYLCASSLYEENYGYTFGSGTRLTVV.

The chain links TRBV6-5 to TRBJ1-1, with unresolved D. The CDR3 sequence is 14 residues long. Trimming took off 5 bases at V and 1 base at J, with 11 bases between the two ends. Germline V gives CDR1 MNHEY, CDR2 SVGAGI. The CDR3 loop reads CASSPIPGNTEAFF. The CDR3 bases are TGTGCCAGCAGTCCGATACCGGGGAACACTGAAGCTTTCTTT.

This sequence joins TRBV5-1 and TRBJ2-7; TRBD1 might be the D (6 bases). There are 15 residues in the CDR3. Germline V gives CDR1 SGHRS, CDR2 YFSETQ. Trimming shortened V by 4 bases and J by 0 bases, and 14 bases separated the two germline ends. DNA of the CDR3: TGCGCCAGCAGCCCTCGGACAGAAAGCTCCTACGAGCAGTACTTC. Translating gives CASSPRTESSYEQYF.

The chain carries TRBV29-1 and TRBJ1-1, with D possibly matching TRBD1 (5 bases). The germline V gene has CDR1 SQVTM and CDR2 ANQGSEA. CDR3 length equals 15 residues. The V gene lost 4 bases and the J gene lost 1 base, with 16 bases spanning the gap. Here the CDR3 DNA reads TGCAGCGTTGGGGGGGTCCCGACCACGAACACTGAAGCTTTCTTT. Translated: CSVGGVPTTNTEAFF.

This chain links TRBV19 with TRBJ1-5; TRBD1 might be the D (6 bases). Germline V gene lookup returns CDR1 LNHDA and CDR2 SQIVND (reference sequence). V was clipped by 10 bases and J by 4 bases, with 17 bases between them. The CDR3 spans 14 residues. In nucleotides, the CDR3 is TGTGCCACCTCACGGGACACCCTAAATCAGCCCCAGCATTTT. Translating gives CATSRDTLNQPQHF.

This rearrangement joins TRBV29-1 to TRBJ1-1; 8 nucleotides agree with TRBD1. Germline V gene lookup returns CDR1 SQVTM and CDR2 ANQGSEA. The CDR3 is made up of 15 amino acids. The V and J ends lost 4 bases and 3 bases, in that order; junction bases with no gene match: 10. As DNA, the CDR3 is TGCAGCGTTGCTTATATCGGACAGGGAGACACTGAAGCTTTCTTT. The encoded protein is CSVAYIGQGDTEAFF.

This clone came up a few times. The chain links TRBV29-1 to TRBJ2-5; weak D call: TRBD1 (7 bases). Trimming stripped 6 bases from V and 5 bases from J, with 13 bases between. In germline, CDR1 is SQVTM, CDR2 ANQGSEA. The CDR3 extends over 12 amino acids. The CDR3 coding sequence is TGCAGCGTGCAGGGGGGTGGGGAGACCCAGTACTTC. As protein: CSVQGGGETQYF. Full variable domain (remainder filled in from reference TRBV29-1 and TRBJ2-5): SAVISQKPSRDICQRGTSLTIQCQVDSQVTMMFWYRQQPGQSLTLIATANQGSEATYESGFVIDKFPISRPNLTFSTLTVSNMSPEDSSIYLCSVQGGGETQYFGPGTRLLVL.

CDR3 region: CASSQQGGLGPQHF. The CDR3 nucleotides read TGTGCCAGCAGTCAACAGGGGGGATTGGGGCCCCAGCATTTT. The J gene is TRBJ1-5, the V gene TRBV6-5, with 8 bases identical to TRBD1. Germline values: CDR1 MNHEY, CDR2 SVGAGI. The CDR3 covers 14 residues. The J segment lost 9 bases and the V segment lost 5 bases, leaving 9 bases of the junction unmatched.

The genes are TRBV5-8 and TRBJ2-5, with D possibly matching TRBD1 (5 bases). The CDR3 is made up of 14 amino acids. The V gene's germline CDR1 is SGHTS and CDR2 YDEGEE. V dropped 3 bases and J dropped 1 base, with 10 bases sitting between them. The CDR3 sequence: CASSSRQIQETQYF. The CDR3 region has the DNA TGTGCCAGCAGCTCTCGACAGATCCAAGAGACCCAGTACTTC. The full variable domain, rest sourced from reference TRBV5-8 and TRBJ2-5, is EAGVTQSPTHLIKTRGQQATLRCSPISGHTSVYWYQQALGLGLQFLLWYDEGEERNRGNFPPRFSGRQFPNYSSELNVNALELEDSALYLCASSSRQIQETQYFGPGTRLLVL.

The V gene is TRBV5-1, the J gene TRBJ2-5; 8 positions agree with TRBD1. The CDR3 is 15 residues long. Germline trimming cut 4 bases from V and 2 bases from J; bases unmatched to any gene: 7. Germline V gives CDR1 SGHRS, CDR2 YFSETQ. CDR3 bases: TGCGCCAGCAGCCCATCAGGACAGGGACAAGAGACCCAGTACTTC. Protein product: CASSPSGQGQETQYF.

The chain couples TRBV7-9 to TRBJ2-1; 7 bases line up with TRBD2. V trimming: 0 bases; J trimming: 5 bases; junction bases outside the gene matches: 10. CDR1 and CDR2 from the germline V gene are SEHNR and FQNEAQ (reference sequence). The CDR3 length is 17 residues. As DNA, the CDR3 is TGTGCCAGCAGCTTAGCGGTCGGGGAGGGATCCCACAATGAGCAGTTCTTC. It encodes CASSLAVGEGSHNEQFF.

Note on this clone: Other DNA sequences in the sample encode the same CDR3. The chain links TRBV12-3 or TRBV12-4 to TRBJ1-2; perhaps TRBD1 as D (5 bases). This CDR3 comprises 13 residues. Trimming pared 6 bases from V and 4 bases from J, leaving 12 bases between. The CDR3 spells CASSLSGGYGYTF. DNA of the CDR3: TGTGCCAGCAGCCTGTCGGGGGGCTATGGCTACACCTTC.

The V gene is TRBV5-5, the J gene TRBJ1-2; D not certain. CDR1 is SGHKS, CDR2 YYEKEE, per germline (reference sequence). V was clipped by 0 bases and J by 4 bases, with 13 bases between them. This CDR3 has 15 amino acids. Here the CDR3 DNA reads TGTGCCAGCAGCTTGGGACTTCTCAGCGGCTATGGCTACACCTTC. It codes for CASSLGLLSGYGYTF.

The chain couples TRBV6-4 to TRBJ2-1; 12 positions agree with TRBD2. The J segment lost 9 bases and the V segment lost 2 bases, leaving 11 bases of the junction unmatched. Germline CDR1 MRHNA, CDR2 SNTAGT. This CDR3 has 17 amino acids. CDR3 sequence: CASSDHGLAGLMGEQFF. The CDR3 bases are TGTGCCAGCAGTGACCATGGACTAGCGGGGCTTATGGGTGAGCAGTTCTTC.

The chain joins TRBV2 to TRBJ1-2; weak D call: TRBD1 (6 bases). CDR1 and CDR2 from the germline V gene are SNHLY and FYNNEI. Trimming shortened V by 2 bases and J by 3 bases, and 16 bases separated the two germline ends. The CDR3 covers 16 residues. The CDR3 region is CASSELQPRTDYGYTF. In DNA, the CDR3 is TGTGCCAGCAGTGAACTTCAACCTCGGACAGACTATGGCTACACCTTC.

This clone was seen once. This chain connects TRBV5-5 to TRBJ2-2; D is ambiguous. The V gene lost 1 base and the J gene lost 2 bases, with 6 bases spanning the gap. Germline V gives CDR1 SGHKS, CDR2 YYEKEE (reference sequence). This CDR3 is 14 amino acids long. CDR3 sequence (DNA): TGTGCCAGCAGCTTGCTCTATAACACCGGGGAGCTGTTTTTT. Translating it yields CASSLLYNTGELFF.

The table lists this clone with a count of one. CDR3 bases: TGTGCCAGCAGTCTCTCCCTAGGGGCTCTAAACACAGATACGCAGTATTTT. Amino acid sequence: CASSLSLGALNTDTQYF. The gene calls are TRBV28 and TRBJ2-3; D possibly corresponds to TRBD1 (5 bases). This CDR3 spans 17 amino acids. The germline V gene has CDR1 MDHEN and CDR2 SYDVKM. Deletions cut 5 bases from V and 2 bases from J, with 20 bases between.

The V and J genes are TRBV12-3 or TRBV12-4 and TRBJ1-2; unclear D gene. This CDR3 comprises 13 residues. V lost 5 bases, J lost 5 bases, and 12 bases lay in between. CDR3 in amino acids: CASSIRSVYGYTF. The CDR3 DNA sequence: TGTGCCAGCAGTATCCGGAGTGTATATGGCTACACCTTC.

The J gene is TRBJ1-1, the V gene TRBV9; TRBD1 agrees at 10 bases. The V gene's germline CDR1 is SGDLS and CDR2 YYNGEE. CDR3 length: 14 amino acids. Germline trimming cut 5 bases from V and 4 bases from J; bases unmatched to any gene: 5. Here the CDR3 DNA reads TGTGCCAGCAGGGCCGGGACAGGGGCCACTGAAGCTTTCTTT. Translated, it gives CASRAGTGATEAFF.

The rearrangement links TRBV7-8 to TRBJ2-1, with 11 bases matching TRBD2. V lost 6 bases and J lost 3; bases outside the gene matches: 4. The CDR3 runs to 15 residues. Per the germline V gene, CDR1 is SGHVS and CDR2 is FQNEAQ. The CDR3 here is CASSPSGGHYNEQFF. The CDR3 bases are TGTGCCAGCAGTCCTAGCGGGGGGCACTACAATGAGCAGTTCTTC.

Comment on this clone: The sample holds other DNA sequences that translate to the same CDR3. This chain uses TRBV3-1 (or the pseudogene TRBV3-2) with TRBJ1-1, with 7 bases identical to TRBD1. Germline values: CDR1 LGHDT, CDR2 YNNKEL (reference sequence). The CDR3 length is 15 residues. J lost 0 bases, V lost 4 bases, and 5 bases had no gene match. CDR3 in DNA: TGTGCCAGCAGCCCTCGGACAGGCGTGAACACTGAAGCTTTCTTT. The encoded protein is CASSPRTGVNTEAFF.

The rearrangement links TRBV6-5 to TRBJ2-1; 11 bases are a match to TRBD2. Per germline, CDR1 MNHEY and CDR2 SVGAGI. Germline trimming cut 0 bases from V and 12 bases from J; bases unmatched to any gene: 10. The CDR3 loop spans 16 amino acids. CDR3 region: CASSYSGTSGQWVQFF. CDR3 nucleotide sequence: TGTGCCAGCAGTTACTCAGGGACTAGCGGCCAATGGGTGCAGTTCTTC.

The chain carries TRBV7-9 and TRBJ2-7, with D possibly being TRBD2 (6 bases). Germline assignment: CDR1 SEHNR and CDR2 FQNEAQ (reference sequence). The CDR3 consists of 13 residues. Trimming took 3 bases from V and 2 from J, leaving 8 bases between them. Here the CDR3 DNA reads TGTGCCAGCAGCTTTCCGGGGGCCTACGAGCAGTACTTC. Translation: CASSFPGAYEQYF. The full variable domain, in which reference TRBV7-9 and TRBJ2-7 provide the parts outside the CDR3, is DTGVSQNPRHKITKRGQNVTFRCDPISEHNRLYWYRQTLGQGPEFLTYFQNEAQLEKSRLLSDRFSAERPKGSFSTLEIQRTEQGDSAMYLCASSFPGAYEQYFGPGTRLTVT.

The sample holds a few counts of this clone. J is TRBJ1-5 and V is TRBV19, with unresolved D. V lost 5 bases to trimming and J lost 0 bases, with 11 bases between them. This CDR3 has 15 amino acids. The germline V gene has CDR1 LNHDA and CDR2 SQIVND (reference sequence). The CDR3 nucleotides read TGTGCCAGTAGTCTAGGAGGTCATAGCAATCAGCCCCAGCATTTT. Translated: CASSLGGHSNQPQHF.

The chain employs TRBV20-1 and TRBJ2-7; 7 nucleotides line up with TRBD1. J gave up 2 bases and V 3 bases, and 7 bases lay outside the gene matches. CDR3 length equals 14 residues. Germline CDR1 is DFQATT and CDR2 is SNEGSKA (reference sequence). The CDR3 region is CSASFFGTAYEQYF. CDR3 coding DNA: TGCAGTGCTAGTTTCTTCGGGACAGCCTACGAGCAGTACTTC.

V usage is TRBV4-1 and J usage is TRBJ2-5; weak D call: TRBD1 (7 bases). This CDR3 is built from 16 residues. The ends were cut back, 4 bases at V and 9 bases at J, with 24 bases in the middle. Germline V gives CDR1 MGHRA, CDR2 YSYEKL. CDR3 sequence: CASSPTGAGGFGAQYF. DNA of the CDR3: TGCGCCAGCAGCCCGACGGGAGCAGGGGGATTCGGGGCCCAGTACTTC.

CDR3 in amino acids: CASSLLVRRPPEKLFF. CDR3 sequence (DNA): TGTGCCAGCAGCTTGTTGGTTCGGAGACCGCCTGAAAAACTGTTTTTT. The J gene is TRBJ1-4, the V gene TRBV5-5; D ambiguous. CDR1 is SGHKS and CDR2 is YYEKEE in the germline V gene (reference sequence). V dropped 1 base and J dropped 7 bases, with 17 bases sitting between them. CDR3 length: 16 residues.

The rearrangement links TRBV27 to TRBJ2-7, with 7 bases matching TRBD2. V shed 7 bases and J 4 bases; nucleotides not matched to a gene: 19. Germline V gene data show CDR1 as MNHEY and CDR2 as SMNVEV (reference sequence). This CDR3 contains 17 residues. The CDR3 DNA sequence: TGTGCCAGCACCTCACAACCGCAGGGACTACCCCATTACGAGCAGTACTTC. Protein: CASTSQPQGLPHYEQYF.

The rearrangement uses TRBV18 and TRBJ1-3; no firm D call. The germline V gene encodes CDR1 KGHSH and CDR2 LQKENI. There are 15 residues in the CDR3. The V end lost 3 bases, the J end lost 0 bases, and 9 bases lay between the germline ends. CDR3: CASSPQDASGNTIYF. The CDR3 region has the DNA TGTGCCAGCTCACCCCAGGATGCCTCTGGAAACACCATATATTTT.